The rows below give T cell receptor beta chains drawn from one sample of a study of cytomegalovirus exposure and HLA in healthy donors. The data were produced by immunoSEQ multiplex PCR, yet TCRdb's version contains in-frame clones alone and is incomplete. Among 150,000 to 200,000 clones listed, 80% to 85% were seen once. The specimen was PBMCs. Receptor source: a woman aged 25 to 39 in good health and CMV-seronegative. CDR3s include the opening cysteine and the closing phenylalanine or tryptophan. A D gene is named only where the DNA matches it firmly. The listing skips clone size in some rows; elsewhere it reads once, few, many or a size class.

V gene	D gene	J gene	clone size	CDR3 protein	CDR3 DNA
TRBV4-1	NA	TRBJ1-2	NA	CASSQDRSPSYYGYTF	TGCGCCAGCAGCCAAGATCGTTCCCCTTCTTACTATGGCTACACCTTC
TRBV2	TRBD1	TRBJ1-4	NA	CASRNRDRRTNEKLFF	TGTGCCAGCAGGAACCGGGACAGGAGAACTAATGAAAAACTGTTTTTT
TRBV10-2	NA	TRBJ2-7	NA	CASIANSYEQYF	TGCGCCAGCATTGCGAATTCCTACGAGCAGTACTTC
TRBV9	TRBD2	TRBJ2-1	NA	CASSLGLAGSYNEQFF	TGTGCCAGCAGCCTGGGGCTAGCGGGGTCCTACAATGAGCAGTTCTTC
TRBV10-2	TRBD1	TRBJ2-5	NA	CASSEWTGARETQYF	TGCGCCAGCAGTGAGTGGACAGGGGCGCGAGAGACCCAGTACTTC
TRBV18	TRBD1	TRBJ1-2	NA	CASSPNHGQGMGVDYGYTF	TGTGCCAGCTCACCAAATCATGGACAGGGAATGGGAGTCGACTATGGCTACACCTTC
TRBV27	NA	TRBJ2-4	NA	CASSPDRLAKNIQYF	TGTGCCAGCAGTCCAGACAGACTAGCCAAAAACATTCAGTACTTC
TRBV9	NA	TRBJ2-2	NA	CASSVDPGSAKELFF	TGTGCCAGCAGCGTAGATCCGGGGTCGGCAAAGGAGCTGTTTTTT
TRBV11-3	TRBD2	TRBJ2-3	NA	CASSSPDPGLAGGSTDTQYF	TGTGCCAGCAGCTCCCCGGACCCCGGACTAGCGGGGGGGAGCACAGATACGCAGTATTTT
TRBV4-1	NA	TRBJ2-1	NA	CASSQELNNEQFF	TGCGCCAGCAGCCAAGAGTTAAACAATGAGCAGTTCTTC
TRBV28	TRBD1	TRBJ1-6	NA	CASIPDRGDSPLHF	TGTGCCAGCATACCTGACAGGGGAGATTCACCCCTCCACTTT
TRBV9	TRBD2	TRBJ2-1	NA	CASSSGTSGGAYNEQFF	TGTGCCAGCAGCTCCGGGACTAGCGGGGGGGCCTACAATGAGCAGTTCTTC
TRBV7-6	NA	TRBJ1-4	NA	CASSPRDNLNEKLFF	TGTGCCAGCAGCCCCCGGGACAATCTTAATGAAAAACTGTTTTTT
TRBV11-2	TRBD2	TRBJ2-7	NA	CASSPAGGGSRREQYF	TGTGCCAGCAGCCCTGCCGGGGGGGGGTCGCGGCGGGAGCAGTACTTC
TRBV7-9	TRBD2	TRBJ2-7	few	CASSTGAGLYEQYF	TGTGCCAGCAGCACTGGAGCGGGGCTCTACGAGCAGTACTTC
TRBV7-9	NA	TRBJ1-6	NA	CASSLAGTENSPLHF	TGTGCCAGCAGCTTAGCCGGTACCGAAAATTCACCCCTCCACTTT
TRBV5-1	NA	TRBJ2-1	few	CASSIAGINNEQFF	TGCGCCAGCAGCATCGCGGGGATTAACAATGAGCAGTTCTTC
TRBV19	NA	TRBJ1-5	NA	CASSAQGPGGCQHF	TGTGCCAGTAGTGCACAGGGCCCGGGGGGGTGCCAGCATTTT
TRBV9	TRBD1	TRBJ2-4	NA	CASSPVGQGWNIQYF	TGTGCCAGCAGCCCCGTAGGACAGGGGTGGAACATTCAGTACTTC
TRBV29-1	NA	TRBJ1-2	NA	CSVVSQGTGYTF	TGCAGCGTTGTGAGTCAGGGGACTGGCTACACCTTC
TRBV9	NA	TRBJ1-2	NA	CASSTRAREGYTF	TGTGCCAGCAGCACCCGGGCCCGGGAGGGCTACACCTTC
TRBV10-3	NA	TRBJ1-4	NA	CAISESAGGGEKLFF	TGTGCCATCAGTGAGTCAGCAGGCGGAGGGGAAAAACTGTTTTTT
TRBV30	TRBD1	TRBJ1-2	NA	CAWSVQGAGYTF	TGTGCCTGGAGTGTACAGGGGGCTGGCTACACCTTC
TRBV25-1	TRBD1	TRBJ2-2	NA	CASGRTGGTGELFF	TGTGCCAGCGGCCGGACAGGGGGCACCGGGGAGCTGTTTTTT
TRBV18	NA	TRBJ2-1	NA	CASSPLSAENNEQFF	TGTGCCAGCTCACCCCTCTCAGCGGAGAACAATGAGCAGTTCTTC
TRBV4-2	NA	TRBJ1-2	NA	CASSHTTPQGSYGYTF	TGTGCCAGCAGCCATACTACCCCTCAGGGTAGCTATGGCTACACCTTC
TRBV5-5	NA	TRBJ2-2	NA	CASSFGSNTGELFF	TGTGCCAGCAGCTTTGGCTCGAACACCGGGGAGCTGTTTTTT
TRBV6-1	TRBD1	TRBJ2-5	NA	CASSVGQGGETQYF	TGTGCCAGCAGTGTGGGACAGGGGGGTGAGACCCAGTACTTC
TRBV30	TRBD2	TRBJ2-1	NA	CAWTPAGGASPNDEQFF	TGTGCCTGGACTCCCGCCGGGGGGGCTAGCCCTAACGATGAGCAGTTCTTC
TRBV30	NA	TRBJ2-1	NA	CAWRTRDLYNEQFF	TGTGCCTGGAGGACGCGGGACCTCTACAATGAGCAGTTCTTC
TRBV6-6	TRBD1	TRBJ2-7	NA	CASSYKGASYEQYF	TGTGCCAGCAGTTACAAGGGGGCGAGCTACGAGCAGTACTTC
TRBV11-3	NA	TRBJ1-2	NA	CASSWGDRPLRDF	TGTGCCAGCAGCTGGGGTGACAGGCCCCTTCGGGACTTC
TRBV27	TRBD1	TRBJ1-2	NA	CASKDRGTYGYTF	TGTGCCAGCAAAGACAGGGGAACCTATGGCTACACCTTC
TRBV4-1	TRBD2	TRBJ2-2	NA	CASSRPIAGGGTGELFF	TGCGCCAGCAGCCGTCCGATAGCGGGGGGTGGGACCGGGGAGCTGTTTTTT
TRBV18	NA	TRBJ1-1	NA	CASSVGLPGDTEAFF	TGTGCCAGCTCGGTAGGGCTGCCGGGGGACACTGAAGCTTTCTTT
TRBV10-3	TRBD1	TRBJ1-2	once	CAIRGTGVGYTF	TGTGCCATCAGGGGGACAGGGGTTGGCTACACCTTC
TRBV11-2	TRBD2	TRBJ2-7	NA	CASSSGSGGYEQYF	TGTGCCAGCAGCTCTGGTAGCGGGGGATACGAGCAGTACTTC
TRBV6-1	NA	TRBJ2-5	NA	CASSEGGAPLEQYF	TGTGCCAGCAGTGAAGGCGGGGCTCCTCTGGAGCAGTACTTC
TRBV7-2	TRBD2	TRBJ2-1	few	CASSRERGAYNEQFF	TGTGCCAGCAGCCGGGAGCGGGGGGCCTACAATGAGCAGTTCTTC
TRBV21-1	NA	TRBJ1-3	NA	CASSKEGCGNTIYF	TGTGCCAGCAGCAAAGAGGGGTGTGGAAACACCATATATTTT
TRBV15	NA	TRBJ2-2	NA	CATSRVGGKGTGELFF	TGTGCCACCAGCAGAGTTGGCGGGAAAGGGACCGGGGAGCTGTTTTTT
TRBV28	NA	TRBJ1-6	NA	CASSFSVTGRMAPLHF	TGTGCCAGCAGTTTTTCTGTAACAGGGCGTATGGCACCCCTCCACTTT